This T cell receptor beta chain was observed in a study of T cell repertoires in cytomegalovirus infection. About the research overall: Matching HLA type and CMV infection were both indicated by public TCR beta signatures. Findings and limits, study-wide: It was HLA-C-restricted CMV-specific TCR beta clonotypes that dominated the response ex vivo. Summed frequency of shared TCR beta families picked out CMV carriers who also had the relevant HLA.

TCRdb analysed the reads with MiXCR anew, one entry per CDR3 protein. The sample holds about 310,000 distinct CDR3 sequences; roughly a sixth are singletons and the top ten take about 11%. The sample holds a few counts of this clonotype. As yet, its antigen is unknown. The sequenced sample was PBMCs. This TCR was sampled from a human donor in good health (CMV status not recorded). Some clones in this sample may be carry-over from other donors' samples.

CDR3 nucleotide sequence: TGCAGTGCTAGAGCCGGACGGGACAGCCCAGATACGCAGTATTTT. Its protein is CSARAGRDSPDTQYF. V is TRBV20-1 and J is TRBJ2-3; TRBD1 matches at 7 bases. V trimming: 1 base; J trimming: 4 bases; junction bases outside the gene matches: 8. Germline CDR1 DFQATT, CDR2 SNEGSKA (reference sequence). This CDR3 is built from 15 residues.